Listed here are 19 T cell receptor beta chains from one sample, sequenced in a study of PD-L1 blockade in urothelial cancer. Using immunoSEQ multiplex PCR, the repertoire was profiled, and TCRdb retains in-frame clones only, with some absent. The repertoire holds more than 75,000 clones, with roughly 90% as singletons. This material consisted of PBMCs, taken around atezolizumab (anti-PD-L1) treatment. These receptors originate from a man in his sixties with urothelial cancer.

The chain couples TRBV7-9 to TRBJ1-5, with 7 bases matching TRBD1. The germline V gene encodes CDR1 SEHNR and CDR2 FQNEAQ (reference sequence). The V and J ends lost 1 base and 4 bases, in that order; junction bases with no gene match: 1. The CDR3 totals 14 residues. The CDR3 region is CASSLDRGNQPQHF. The CDR3, as DNA: TGTGCCAGCAGCTTAGACAGGGGTAATCAGCCCCAGCATTTT.

V usage is TRBV5-1 and J usage is TRBJ1-2, with D perhaps TRBD1 (5 bases). V dropped 0 bases and J dropped 3 bases, with 9 bases sitting between them. The CDR3 contains 14 residues. Per germline, CDR1 SGHRS and CDR2 YFSETQ. CDR3 in amino acids: CASSLALGDYGYTF. DNA for the CDR3: TGCGCCAGCAGCTTGGCCTTAGGGGACTATGGCTACACCTTC.

The genes are TRBV5-6 and TRBJ2-7; the match to TRBD1 covers 9 bases. Germline V gene sequence: CDR1 SGHDT, CDR2 YYEEEE. The CDR3 has 15 amino acids. Unmatched junction bases numbered 8, after V lost 0 bases and J lost 7 bases. This CDR3 reads CASSLAGQGPREQYF. The CDR3 DNA follows: TGTGCCAGCAGCTTGGCCGGACAGGGGCCTCGGGAGCAGTACTTC.

This clone was counted once. The chain combines TRBV30 with TRBJ2-3; TRBD2 aligns across 11 bases. The CDR3 is 16 residues long. Losses at the gene ends were 2 bases for V and 1 base for J; bases not matched to a gene: 5. The germline CDR1 and CDR2 sequences are GTSNPN and SVGIG (reference sequence). The CDR3 region is CAWSKGLAARTDTQYF. CDR3 coding DNA: TGTGCCTGGAGTAAGGGACTAGCGGCACGCACAGATACGCAGTATTTT.

The chain carries TRBV9 and TRBJ2-5; D not certain. Trimming pared 4 bases from V and 5 bases from J, leaving 18 bases between. Germline V lookup: CDR1 SGDLS, CDR2 YYNGEE. This CDR3 has 15 amino acids. CDR3 amino acids: CASSPVAVYSETQYF. CDR3 bases: TGTGCCAGCAGCCCTGTCGCCGTCTATTCGGAGACCCAGTACTTC.

V gene TRBV6-5 combines with J gene TRBJ2-1; 11 nucleotides line up with TRBD2. The trim removed 8 bases at V and 7 bases at J, leaving 7 bases unmatched. This CDR3 contains 14 residues. Per germline, CDR1 MNHEY and CDR2 SVGAGI. The CDR3 protein is CASALLAGVNEQFF. In DNA form, the CDR3 reads TGTGCCAGCGCCTTACTAGCGGGAGTTAATGAGCAGTTCTTC.

The V and J genes are TRBV7-2 and TRBJ2-7; TRBD2 matches at 13 bases. Germline values: CDR1 SGHTA, CDR2 FQGNSA. The trim removed 5 bases at V and 3 bases at J, leaving 4 bases unmatched. The CDR3 is 15 residues long. The CDR3 sequence: CASSPRLAGGYEQYF. DNA for the CDR3: TGTGCCAGCAGCCCTCGACTAGCGGGGGGCTACGAGCAGTACTTC.

This clone was found once. The rearrangement links TRBV11-2 to TRBJ2-7, with TRBD1 matching over 9 bases. Germline CDR1 is SGHAT and CDR2 is FQNNGV. CDR3 size: 13 residues. J lost 5 bases, V lost 5 bases, and 4 bases had no gene match. As DNA, the CDR3 is TGTGCCAGCAGCCCGGACAGGGGACACGAGCAGTACTTC. Its translation: CASSPDRGHEQYF.

The chain is built from TRBV5-1 and TRBJ2-3, with unresolved D. This CDR3 is 15 amino acids long. Per germline, CDR1 SGHRS and CDR2 YFSETQ. The V end lost 0 bases, the J end lost 2 bases, and 10 bases lay between the germline ends. CDR3 nucleotide sequence: TGCGCCAGCAGCTTGGACCTAGATTACACAGATACGCAGTATTTT. Protein product: CASSLDLDYTDTQYF.

V gene TRBV19 combines with J gene TRBJ2-5; 7 bases align to TRBD1. J gave up 1 base and V 4 bases, and 6 bases lay outside the gene matches. Germline CDR1 reads LNHDA; CDR2 reads SQIVND (reference sequence). The CDR3 sequence is 15 residues long. The CDR3 DNA is TGTGCCAGTAGTAGGGACAGAGGCTTCCAAGAGACCCAGTACTTC. Protein product: CASSRDRGFQETQYF.

In DNA form, the CDR3 reads TGTGCCAGCAGCTCAGGGGTGGCTGAAGCTTTCTTT. Residues: CASSSGVAEAFF. This chain links TRBV7-9 with TRBJ1-1, with D possibly being TRBD1 (6 bases). V lost 4 bases, J lost 6 bases, and 9 bases lay in between. This CDR3 is built from 12 residues. CDR1 and CDR2 (germline): SEHNR, FQNEAQ (reference sequence). The entire variable domain, with the rest obtained from reference TRBV7-9 and TRBJ1-1, is as follows: DTGVSQNPRHKITKRGQNVTFRCDPISEHNRLYWYRQTLGQGPEFLTYFQNEAQLEKSRLLSDRFSAERPKGSFSTLEIQRTEQGDSAMYLCASSSGVAEAFFGQGTRLTVV.

The chain joins TRBV5-4 to TRBJ2-1, with 13 positions matching TRBD2. Germline values: CDR1 SGHNT, CDR2 YYREEE (reference sequence). The CDR3 totals 16 residues. V gave up 5 bases and J gave up 6 bases; unmatched junction bases: 8. The CDR3 DNA reads as TGTGCCAGCAGTCCTCAACTAGCGGGAGGGTCCAATGAGCAGTTCTTC. Its translation: CASSPQLAGGSNEQFF.

The chain carries TRBV6-1 and TRBJ1-1; D is perhaps TRBD1 (5 bases). Germline loops: CDR1 MNHNS, CDR2 SASEGT. This CDR3 comprises 15 residues. Deletions cut 2 bases from V and 3 bases from J, with 13 bases between. The CDR3 loop is CASSERGRDYTEAFF. In nucleotides, the CDR3 is TGTGCCAGCAGTGAAAGGGGCAGGGACTACACTGAAGCTTTCTTT.

This chain uses TRBV28 with TRBJ2-1, with 8 bases fitting TRBD1. The V segment lost 4 bases and the J segment 1 base; nucleotides outside the gene matches: 6. The CDR3 has 16 residues. CDR1 and CDR2 (germline): MDHEN, SYDVKM. The CDR3 region has the DNA TGTGCCAGCAGTTCGGGTGGACAGGGTTCCTACAATGAGCAGTTCTTC. Protein product: CASSSGGQGSYNEQFF.

This chain joins TRBV9 and TRBJ1-6; 11 bases align to TRBD1. CDR1 SGDLS and CDR2 YYNGEE come from the germline V gene. The CDR3 spans 16 residues. V lost 0 bases to trimming and J lost 9 bases; unmatched junction nucleotides: 5. CDR3 coding DNA: TGTGCCAGCAGCGTAGACCAGGGACAGGGGGGTTCACCCCTCCACTTT. Translation gives CASSVDQGQGGSPLHF.

The rearrangement links TRBV30 to TRBJ1-4, with TRBD1 matching 9 bases. The CDR3 runs 16 residues. The V gene's germline CDR1 is GTSNPN and CDR2 SVGIG (reference sequence). V shed 4 bases and J 5 bases; nucleotides not matched to a gene: 11. CDR3 residues: CAWKRTGASKNEKLFF. DNA for the CDR3: TGTGCCTGGAAGAGGACAGGGGCCTCCAAAAATGAAAAACTGTTTTTT.

The chain recombines TRBV7-3 with TRBJ2-3; D perhaps matches TRBD2 (6 bases). Per the germline V gene, CDR1 is SGHTA and CDR2 is FQGTGA. The V end was cut by 4 bases, the J end by 0 bases, with 11 bases between. This CDR3 comprises 15 residues. In nucleotides, the CDR3 is TGTGCCAGCAGCTCCAGACTAGGTAGCACAGATACGCAGTATTTT. Amino acid sequence: CASSSRLGSTDTQYF.

The chain recombines TRBV7-2 with TRBJ2-5; TRBD2 agrees at 8 bases. The V gene's germline CDR1 is SGHTA and CDR2 FQGNSA. This CDR3 has 15 amino acids. V lost 1 base, J lost 4 bases, and 5 bases stayed unmatched. CDR3 sequence reads: CASSLGYGGVETQYF. DNA of the CDR3: TGTGCCAGCAGCTTAGGGTACGGGGGGGTAGAGACCCAGTACTTC.

The rearrangement uses TRBV27 and TRBJ2-5; a weak D match, TRBD1 (6 bases). The CDR3 extends over 14 amino acids. Trimming removed 5 bases at V and 4 bases at J, with 14 bases between. The germline gives CDR1 MNHEY, CDR2 SMNVEV (reference sequence). CDR3 coding DNA: TGTGCCAGCAGTACCCCGGGACAACCAGAGACCCAGTACTTC. This sequence encodes CASSTPGQPETQYF.